This T cell receptor beta chain was observed in a study of blood T cell repertoires in COVID-19. In the study overall: Sample material is recorded as cDNA or gDNA derived from T cells, B-cell-depleted T cells, or PBMCs.

V lost 5 bases and J lost 6; bases outside the gene matches: 2. The CDR3 consists of 12 residues. Germline-derived CDR1 and CDR2 are SNHLY and FYNNEI. Authors' methods: Estimated nucleated cell counts came from reference gene primer amplification. TCRdb keeps only in-frame clones here, not all; method: immunoSEQ multiplex PCR. V, J and clone size are those of that table, while D and trimming were read from the DNA. The sample holds a few hundred thousand clones, about 85% seen once. This TCR derives from a man aged 18 to 29 with active or convalescent COVID-19. Sequencing input: peripheral blood. The chain links TRBV2 to TRBJ2-7, with 9 bases matching TRBD1. The CDR3 reads CASSWTGVEQYF. For the CDR3, the DNA is TGTGCCAGCAGTTGGACAGGGGTCGAGCAGTACTTC.